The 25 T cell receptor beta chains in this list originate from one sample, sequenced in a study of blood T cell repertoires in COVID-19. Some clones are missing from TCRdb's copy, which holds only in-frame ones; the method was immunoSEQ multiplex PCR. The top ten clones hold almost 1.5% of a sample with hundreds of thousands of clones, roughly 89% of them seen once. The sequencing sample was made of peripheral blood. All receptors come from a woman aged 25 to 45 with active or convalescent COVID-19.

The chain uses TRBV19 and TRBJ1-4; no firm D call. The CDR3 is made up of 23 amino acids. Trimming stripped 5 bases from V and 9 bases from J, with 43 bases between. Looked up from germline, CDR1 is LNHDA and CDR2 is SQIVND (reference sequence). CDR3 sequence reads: CASSFRVTSNEKLGFLKAKKLFF. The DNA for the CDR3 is TGTGCCAGTAGTTTCCGGGTTACATCCAATGAAAAACTCGGTTTCCTTAAGGCGAAAAAACTGTTTTTT.

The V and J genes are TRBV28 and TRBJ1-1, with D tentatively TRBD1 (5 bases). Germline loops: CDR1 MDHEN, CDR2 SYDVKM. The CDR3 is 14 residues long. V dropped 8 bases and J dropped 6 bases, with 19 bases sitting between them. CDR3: CASPPAGRFAEAFF. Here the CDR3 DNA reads TGTGCCAGCCCCCCGGCAGGGAGGTTCGCTGAAGCTTTCTTT.

The CDR3 reads CASSPGQGSNQPQHF. The CDR3 DNA reads as TGTGCCAGCAGCCCCGGACAGGGTAGCAATCAGCCCCAGCATTTT. The chain couples TRBV5-6 to TRBJ1-5; 8 nucleotides align to TRBD1. Germline CDR1 SGHDT, CDR2 YYEEEE. The CDR3 is 15 residues long. The trim removed 4 bases at V and 0 bases at J, leaving 3 bases unmatched.

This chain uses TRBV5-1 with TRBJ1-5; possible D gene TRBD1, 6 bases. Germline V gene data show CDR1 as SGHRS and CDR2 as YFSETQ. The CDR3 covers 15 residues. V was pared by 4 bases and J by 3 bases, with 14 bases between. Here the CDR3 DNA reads TGCGCCAGCAGCGCTACCGGGACAACCAATCAGCCCCAGCATTTT. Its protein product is CASSATGTTNQPQHF.

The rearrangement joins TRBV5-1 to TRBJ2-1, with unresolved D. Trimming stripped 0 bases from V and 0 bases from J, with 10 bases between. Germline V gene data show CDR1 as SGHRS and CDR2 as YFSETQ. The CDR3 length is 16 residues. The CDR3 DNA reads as TGCGCCAGCAGCTTGGAAGCAGCGAGCTCCTACAATGAGCAGTTCTTC. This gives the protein CASSLEAASSYNEQFF.

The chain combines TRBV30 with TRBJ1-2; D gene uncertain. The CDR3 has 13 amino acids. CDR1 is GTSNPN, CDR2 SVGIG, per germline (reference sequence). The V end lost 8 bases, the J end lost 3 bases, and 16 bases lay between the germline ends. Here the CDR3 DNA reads TGTGCCCTCCAGAGCCGAGCGGACTATGGCTACACCTTC. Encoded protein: CALQSRADYGYTF. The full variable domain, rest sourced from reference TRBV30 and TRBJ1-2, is SQTIHQWPATLVQPVGSPLSLECTVEGTSNPNLYWYRQAAGRGLQLLFYSVGIGQISSEVPQNLSASRPQDRQFILSSKKLLLSDSGFYLCALQSRADYGYTFGSGTRLTVV.

In DNA form, the CDR3 reads TGCGCCAGCAGCTTGGACGTAAGGGGGAGAGGTGAAGCTTTCTTT. Protein product: CASSLDVRGRGEAFF. The V call is TRBV5-1, the J call TRBJ1-1; maybe TRBD1 (6 bases). This CDR3 comprises 15 residues. V shed 0 bases and J shed 7 bases, with 16 bases lying between them. Germline V lookup: CDR1 SGHRS, CDR2 YFSETQ. Combining the CDR3 with reference TRBV5-1 and TRBJ1-1 gives the whole variable domain KAGVTQTPRYLIKTRGQQVTLSCSPISGHRSVSWYQQTPGQGLQFLFEYFSETQRNKGNFPGRFSGRQFSNSRSEMNVSTLELGDSALYLCASSLDVRGRGEAFFGQGTRLTVV.

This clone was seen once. The CDR3 protein is CATVRGGSAQETQYF. Here the CDR3 DNA reads TGTGCCACGGTCAGGGGAGGGTCGGCCCAAGAGACCCAGTACTTC. V is TRBV10-3 and J is TRBJ2-5; a possible D gene is TRBD2 (7 bases). The germline gives CDR1 ENHRY, CDR2 SYGVKD. The CDR3 sequence is 15 residues long. Trimming cost V 10 bases and J 1 base, with 19 bases left between them.

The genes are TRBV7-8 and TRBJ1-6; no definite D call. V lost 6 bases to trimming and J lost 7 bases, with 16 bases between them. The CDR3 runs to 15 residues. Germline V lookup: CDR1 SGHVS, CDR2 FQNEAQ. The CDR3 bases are TGTGCCAGCAGTTCCGGGATTAACTGGAATTCACCCCTCCACTTT. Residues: CASSSGINWNSPLHF.

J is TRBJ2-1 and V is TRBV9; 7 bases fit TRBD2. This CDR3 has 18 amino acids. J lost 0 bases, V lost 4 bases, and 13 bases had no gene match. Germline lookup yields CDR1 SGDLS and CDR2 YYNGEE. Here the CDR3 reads CASSLRGEGGISYNEQFF. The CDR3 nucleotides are TGTGCCAGCAGCCTCCGAGGGGAGGGAGGTATCTCCTACAATGAGCAGTTCTTC.

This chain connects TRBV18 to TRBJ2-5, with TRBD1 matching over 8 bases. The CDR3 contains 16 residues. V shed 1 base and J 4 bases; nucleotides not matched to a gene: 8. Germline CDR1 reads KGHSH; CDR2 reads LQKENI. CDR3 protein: CASSPLDRGAAETQYF. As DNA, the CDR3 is TGTGCCAGCTCACCACTCGACAGGGGCGCCGCAGAGACCCAGTACTTC.

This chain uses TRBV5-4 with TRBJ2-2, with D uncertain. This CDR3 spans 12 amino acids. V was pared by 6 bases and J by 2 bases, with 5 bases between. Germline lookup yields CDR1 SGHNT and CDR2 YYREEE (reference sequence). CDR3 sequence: CASTLNTGELFF. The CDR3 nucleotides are TGTGCCAGCACCCTAAACACCGGGGAGCTGTTTTTT.

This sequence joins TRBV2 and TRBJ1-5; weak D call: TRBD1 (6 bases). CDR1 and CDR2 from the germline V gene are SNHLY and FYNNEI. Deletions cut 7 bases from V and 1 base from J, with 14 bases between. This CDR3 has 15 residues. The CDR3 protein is CASKDWDTSNQPQHF. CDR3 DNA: TGTGCCAGCAAGGACTGGGACACCAGCAATCAGCCCCAGCATTTT.

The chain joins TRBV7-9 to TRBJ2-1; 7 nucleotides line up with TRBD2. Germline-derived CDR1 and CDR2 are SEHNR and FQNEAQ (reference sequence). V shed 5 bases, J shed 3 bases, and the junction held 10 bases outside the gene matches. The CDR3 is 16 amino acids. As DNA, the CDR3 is TGTGCCAGCAGCGCATCCTACGGGGGGTTCTACAATGAGCAGTTCTTC. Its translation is CASSASYGGFYNEQFF.

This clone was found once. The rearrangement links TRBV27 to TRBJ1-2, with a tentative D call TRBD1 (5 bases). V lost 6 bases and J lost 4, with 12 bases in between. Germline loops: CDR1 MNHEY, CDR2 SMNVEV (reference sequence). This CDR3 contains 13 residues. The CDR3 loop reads CASSPTGFYGYTF. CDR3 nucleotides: TGTGCCAGCAGCCCCACAGGCTTCTATGGCTACACCTTC.

CDR3 sequence reads: CASSSGGFTQETQYF. The CDR3 DNA sequence: TGTGCCAGCAGCTCCGGCGGATTTACCCAAGAGACCCAGTACTTC. The V and J genes are TRBV5-6 and TRBJ2-5, with D unresolved. CDR1 and CDR2 (germline): SGHDT, YYEEEE. This CDR3 comprises 15 residues. Trimming left V 3 bases short and J 1 base short, with 13 bases between.

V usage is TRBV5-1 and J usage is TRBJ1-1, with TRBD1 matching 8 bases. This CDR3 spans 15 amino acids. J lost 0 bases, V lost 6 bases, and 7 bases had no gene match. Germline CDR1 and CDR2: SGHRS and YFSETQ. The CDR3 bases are TGCGCCAGCACCCCGACAGGGGTTTTGAACACTGAAGCTTTCTTT. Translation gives CASTPTGVLNTEAFF.

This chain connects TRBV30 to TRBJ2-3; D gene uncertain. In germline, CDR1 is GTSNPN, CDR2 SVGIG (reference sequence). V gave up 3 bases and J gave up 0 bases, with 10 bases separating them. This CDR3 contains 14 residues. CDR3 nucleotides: TGTGCCTGGAGCCAGGTCGGCAGCACAGATACGCAGTATTTT. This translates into CAWSQVGSTDTQYF.

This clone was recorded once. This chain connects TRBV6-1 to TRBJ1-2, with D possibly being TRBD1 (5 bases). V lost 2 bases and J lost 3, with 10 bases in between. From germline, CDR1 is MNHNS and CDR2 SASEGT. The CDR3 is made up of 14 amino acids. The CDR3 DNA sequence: TGTGCCAGCAGTGAATTGGGGGACTACTATGGCTACACCTTC. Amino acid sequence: CASSELGDYYGYTF.

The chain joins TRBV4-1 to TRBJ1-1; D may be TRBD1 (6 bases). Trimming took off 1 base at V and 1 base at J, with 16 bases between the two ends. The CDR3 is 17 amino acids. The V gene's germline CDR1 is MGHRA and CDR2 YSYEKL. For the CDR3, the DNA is TGCGCCAGCAGCCAAGGGGGGGGGCTAAGGACGAACACTGAAGCTTTCTTT. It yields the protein CASSQGGGLRTNTEAFF.

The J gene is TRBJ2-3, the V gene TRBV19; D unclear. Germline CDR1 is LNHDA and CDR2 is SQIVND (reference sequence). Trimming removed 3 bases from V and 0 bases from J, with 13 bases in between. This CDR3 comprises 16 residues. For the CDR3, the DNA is TGTGCCAGTAGTATCGGGTGGCGGCAAAGCACAGATACGCAGTATTTT. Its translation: CASSIGWRQSTDTQYF. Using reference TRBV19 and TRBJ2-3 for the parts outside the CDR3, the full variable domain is DGGITQSPKYLFRKEGQNVTLSCEQNLNHDAMYWYRQDPGQGLRLIYYSQIVNDFQKGDIAEGYSVSREKKESFPLTVTSAQKNPTAFYLCASSIGWRQSTDTQYFGPGTRLTVL.

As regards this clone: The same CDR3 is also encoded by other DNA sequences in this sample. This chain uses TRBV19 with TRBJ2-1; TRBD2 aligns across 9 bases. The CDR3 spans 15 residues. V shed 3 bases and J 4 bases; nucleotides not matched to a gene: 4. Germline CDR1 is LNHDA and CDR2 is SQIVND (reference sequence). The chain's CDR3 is CASSIGLAGYNEQFF. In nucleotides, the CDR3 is TGTGCCAGTAGTATTGGGCTAGCGGGATACAATGAGCAGTTCTTC.

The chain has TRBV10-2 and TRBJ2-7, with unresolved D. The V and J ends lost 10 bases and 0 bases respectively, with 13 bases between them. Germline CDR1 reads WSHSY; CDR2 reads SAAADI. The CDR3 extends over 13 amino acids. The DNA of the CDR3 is TGCGCCACCGCCCTAGGCCACTCCTACGAGCAGTACTTC. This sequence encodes CATALGHSYEQYF.

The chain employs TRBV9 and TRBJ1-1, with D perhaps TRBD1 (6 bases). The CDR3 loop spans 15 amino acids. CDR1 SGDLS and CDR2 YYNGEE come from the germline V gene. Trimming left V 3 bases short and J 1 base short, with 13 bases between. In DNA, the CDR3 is TGTGCCAGCAGCGCCCGGGACACCCAGAACACTGAAGCTTTCTTT. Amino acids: CASSARDTQNTEAFF.

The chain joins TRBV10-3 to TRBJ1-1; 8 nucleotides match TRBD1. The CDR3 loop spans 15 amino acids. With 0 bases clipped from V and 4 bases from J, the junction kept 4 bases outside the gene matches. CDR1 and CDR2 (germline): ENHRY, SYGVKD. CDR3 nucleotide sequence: TGTGCCATCAGTGAGTCACAGGGGGGTATCACTGAAGCTTTCTTT. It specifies CAISESQGGITEAFF.